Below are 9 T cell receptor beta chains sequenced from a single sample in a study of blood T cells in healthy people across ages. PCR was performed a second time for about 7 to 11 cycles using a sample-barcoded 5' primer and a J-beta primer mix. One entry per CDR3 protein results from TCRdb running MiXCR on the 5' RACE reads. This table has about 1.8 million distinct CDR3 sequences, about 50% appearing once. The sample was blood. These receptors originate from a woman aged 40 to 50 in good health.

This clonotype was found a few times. CDR3 DNA sequence: TGCGCCAGCAGCCAGGGGACAGGGAGAGGCTACGAGCAGTACTTC. As protein: CASSQGTGRGYEQYF. The V gene is TRBV4-3, the J gene TRBJ2-7; TRBD1 aligns across 9 bases. V lost 3 bases and J lost 3; bases outside the gene matches: 6. Looked up from germline, CDR1 is LGHNA and CDR2 is YSLEER. This CDR3 is 15 amino acids long.

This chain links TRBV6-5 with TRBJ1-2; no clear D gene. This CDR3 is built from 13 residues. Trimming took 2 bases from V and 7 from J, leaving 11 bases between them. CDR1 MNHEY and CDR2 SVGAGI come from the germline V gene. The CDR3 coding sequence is TGTGCCAGCAGTTACAAGGCGGGAACTGGCTACACCTTC. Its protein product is CASSYKAGTGYTF.

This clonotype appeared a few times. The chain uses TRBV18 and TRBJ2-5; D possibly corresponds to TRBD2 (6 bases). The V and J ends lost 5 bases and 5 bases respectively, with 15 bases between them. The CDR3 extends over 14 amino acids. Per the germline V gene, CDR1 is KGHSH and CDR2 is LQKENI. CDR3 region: CASSSNYGGETQYF. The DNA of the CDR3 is TGTGCCAGCTCATCCAATTATGGAGGGGAGACCCAGTACTTC.

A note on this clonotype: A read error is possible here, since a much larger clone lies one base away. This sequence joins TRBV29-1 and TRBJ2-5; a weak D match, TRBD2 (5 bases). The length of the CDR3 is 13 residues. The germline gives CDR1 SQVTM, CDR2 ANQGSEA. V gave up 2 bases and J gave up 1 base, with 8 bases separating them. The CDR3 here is CSVEPGLQETQYF. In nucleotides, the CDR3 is TGCAGCGTTGAACCAGGACTCCAAGAGACCCAGTACTTC.

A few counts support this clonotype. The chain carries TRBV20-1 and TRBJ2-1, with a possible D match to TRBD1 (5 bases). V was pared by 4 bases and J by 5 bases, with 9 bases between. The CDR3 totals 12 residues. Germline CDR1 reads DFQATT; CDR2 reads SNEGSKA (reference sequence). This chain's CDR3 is CSANRFDNEQFF. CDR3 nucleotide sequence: TGCAGTGCTAACAGGTTCGACAATGAGCAGTTCTTC.

CDR3 bases: TGTGCCATCAGTGAGTCGACGTCCGGTTTTAACTATGGCTACACCTTC. Its translation is CAISESTSGFNYGYTF. V gene TRBV10-3 combines with J gene TRBJ1-2; unclear D gene. V was pared by 0 bases and J by 1 base, with 12 bases between. The V gene's germline CDR1 is ENHRY and CDR2 SYGVKD. The CDR3 has 16 residues.

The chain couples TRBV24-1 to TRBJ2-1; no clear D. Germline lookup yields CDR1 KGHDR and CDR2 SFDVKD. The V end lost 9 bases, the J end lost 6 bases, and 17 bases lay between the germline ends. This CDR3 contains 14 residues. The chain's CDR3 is CATEAFMGGNEQFF. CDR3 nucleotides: TGTGCCACCGAGGCCTTTATGGGTGGCAATGAGCAGTTCTTC.

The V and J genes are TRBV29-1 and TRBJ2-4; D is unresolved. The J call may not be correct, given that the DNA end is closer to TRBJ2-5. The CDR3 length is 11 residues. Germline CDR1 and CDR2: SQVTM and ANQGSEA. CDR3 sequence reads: CSVDAVETQYF. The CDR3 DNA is TGCAGCGTTGACGCCGTGGAGACCCAGTACTTC.

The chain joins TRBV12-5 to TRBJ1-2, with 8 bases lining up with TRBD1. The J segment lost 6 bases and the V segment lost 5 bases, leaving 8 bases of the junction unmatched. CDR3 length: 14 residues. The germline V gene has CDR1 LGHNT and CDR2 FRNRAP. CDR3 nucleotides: TGTGCTAGTGGTCTCTCAGGGGGCAACGATGGCTACACCTTC. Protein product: CASGLSGGNDGYTF.